This T cell receptor (beta chain) appears in the sequencing data of a study of shared clonotypes between healthy human individuals. Looking at the study overall: Per donor, three plates held CD4 naive cells, three held CD4 memory, two held CD8 naive and one held CD8 memory.

Germline-derived CDR1 and CDR2 are MGHRA and YSYEKL. The CDR3 has 15 residues. Deletions cut 0 bases from V and 9 bases from J, with 15 bases between. This clone was observed a handful of times. Generated by immunoSEQ multiplex PCR, the TCRdb table keeps only in-frame clones and is missing some. This sample has approximately 710,000 clones, with 90% found just once. Sequenced input: memory CD8+ T cells from PBMCs. Specified subset: CD45RO+ cells pooled with CCR7-negative TemRA cells. The receptor's source is a man younger than 30 in good health. Some clones in this sample may be carry-over from other donors' samples. This rearrangement joins TRBV4-1 to TRBJ1-5, with D possibly TRBD1 on 6 matching bases. Here the CDR3 reads CASSQEETGLRPQHF. The CDR3 nucleotides are TGCGCCAGCAGCCAAGAGGAGACAGGATTACGGCCCCAGCATTTT.